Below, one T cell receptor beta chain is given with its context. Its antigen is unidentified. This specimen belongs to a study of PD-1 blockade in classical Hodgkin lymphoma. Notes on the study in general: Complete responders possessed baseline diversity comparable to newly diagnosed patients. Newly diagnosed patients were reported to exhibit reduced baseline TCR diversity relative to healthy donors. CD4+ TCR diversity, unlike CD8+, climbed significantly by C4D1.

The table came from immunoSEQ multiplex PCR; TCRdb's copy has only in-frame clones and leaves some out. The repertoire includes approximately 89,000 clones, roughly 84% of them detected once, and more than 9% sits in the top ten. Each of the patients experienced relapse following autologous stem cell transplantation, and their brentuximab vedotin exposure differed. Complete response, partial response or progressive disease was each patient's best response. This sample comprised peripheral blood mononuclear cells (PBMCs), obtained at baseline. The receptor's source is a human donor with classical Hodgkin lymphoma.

The CDR3 region is CASSLQGHYGYTF. CDR3 bases: TGTGCCAGCAGCTTACAGGGCCACTATGGCTACACCTTC. V gene TRBV7-8 combines with J gene TRBJ1-2, with D perhaps matching TRBD1 (5 bases). The germline CDR1 and CDR2 sequences are SGHVS and FQNEAQ. V lost 2 bases and J 3 bases, leaving 7 bases between the germline ends. The CDR3 totals 13 residues.